The rows below give T cell receptor beta chains drawn from one sample of a study of blood T cell repertoires in COVID-19. Profiling relied on immunoSEQ multiplex PCR, and the TCRdb table lists in-frame clones only, not all of them. This sample yields some 81,000 clones, of which about 90% are seen a single time; about 1% belongs to the top ten. Sequenced: peripheral blood. All receptors derive from a woman between 50 and 59 years old in a cohort sampled during active COVID-19. Both conserved end residues are part of each CDR3. The D gene is left open where the match is weak. Expanded clones are given a class, and other clones once, few, many or no size at all.

D,V,J,size,CDR3,DNA
.,TRBV12-5,TRBJ2-1,few,CASGRAGKTYNEQFF,TGTGCTAGTGGTCGAGCGGGCAAAACTTACAATGAGCAGTTCTTC
.,TRBV19,TRBJ1-4,.,CASSLNTPSTNEKLFF,TGTGCCAGTAGTTTGAACACCCCCTCAACTAATGAAAAACTGTTTTTT
TRBD1,TRBV12-5,TRBJ2-1,.,CASGYRDRVNSTYSNEQFF,TGTGCTAGTGGTTACCGGGACAGGGTCAATTCGACTTATTCCAATGAGCAGTTCTTC
.,TRBV5-1,TRBJ1-3,few,CASSLSGGEGGNTIYF,TGCGCCAGCAGCTTGAGCGGGGGCGAGGGTGGAAACACCATATATTTT
TRBD2,TRBV7-9,TRBJ2-7,.,CASSPGGPAYEQYF,TGTGCCAGCTCGCCGGGAGGACCCGCTTACGAGCAGTACTTC
.,TRBV12-3/TRBV12-4,TRBJ1-1,.,CASSLGGSTEAFF,TGTGCCAGCAGTTTGGGGGGGAGCACTGAAGCTTTCTTT
.,TRBV28,TRBJ2-5,.,CASSPFQETQYF,TGTGCCAGCAGCCCCTTTCAAGAGACCCAGTACTTC
TRBD1,TRBV18,TRBJ1-4,.,CASSFRQGMNEKLFF,TGTGCCAGCTCATTCCGACAGGGCATGAATGAAAAACTGTTTTTT
.,TRBV12-5,TRBJ2-1,.,CASGRETGQQFF,TGTGCTAGTGGTAGAGAGACAGGACAGCAGTTCTTC
.,TRBV5-5,TRBJ1-1,.,CASSLQGRLNTEAFF,TGTGCCAGCAGCTTGCAGGGCAGATTGAACACTGAAGCTTTCTTT
TRBD1,TRBV6-5,TRBJ1-5,.,CASSWGQAYQPQHF,TGTGCCAGCAGTTGGGGACAGGCCTATCAGCCCCAGCATTTT
.,TRBV11-1,TRBJ2-2,.,CASSLLDSGNTGELFF,TGTGCCAGCAGCTTATTGGACAGCGGGAACACCGGGGAGCTGTTTTTT
.,TRBV28,TRBJ2-7,.,CASRPAGIPEQYF,TGTGCCAGCAGACCCGCCGGGATCCCCGAGCAGTACTTC
.,TRBV27,TRBJ1-3,.,CASSFQGFSSGNTIYF,TGTGCCAGCAGTTTTCAGGGTTTCAGCTCTGGAAACACCATATATTTT
TRBD2,TRBV7-8,TRBJ2-2,.,CASSLARRTRSGELFF,TGTGCCAGCAGCTTAGCGCGCCGGACTAGGTCCGGGGAGCTGTTTTTT
TRBD1,TRBV10-1,TRBJ1-2,.,CASSPDRDRGRLGYGYTF,TGCGCCAGCAGTCCCGACCGGGACAGGGGGCGCCTAGGCTATGGCTACACCTTC
TRBD2,TRBV19,TRBJ2-2,.,CASSALTSGNTGELFF,TGTGCCAGTAGTGCTTTGACTAGCGGGAACACCGGGGAGCTGTTTTTT